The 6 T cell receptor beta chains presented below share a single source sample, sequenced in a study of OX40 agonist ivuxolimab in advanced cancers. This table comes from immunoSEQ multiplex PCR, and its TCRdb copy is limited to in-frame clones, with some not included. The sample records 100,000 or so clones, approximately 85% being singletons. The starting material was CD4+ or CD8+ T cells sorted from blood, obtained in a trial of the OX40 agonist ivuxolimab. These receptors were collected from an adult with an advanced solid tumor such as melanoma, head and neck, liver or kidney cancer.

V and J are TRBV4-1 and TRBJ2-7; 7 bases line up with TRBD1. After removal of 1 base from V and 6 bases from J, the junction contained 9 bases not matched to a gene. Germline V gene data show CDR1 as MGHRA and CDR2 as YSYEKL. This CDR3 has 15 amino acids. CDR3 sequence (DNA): TGCGCCAGCAGCCAAGTGGGACAGTTACGAGGCGAGCAGTACTTC. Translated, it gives CASSQVGQLRGEQYF.

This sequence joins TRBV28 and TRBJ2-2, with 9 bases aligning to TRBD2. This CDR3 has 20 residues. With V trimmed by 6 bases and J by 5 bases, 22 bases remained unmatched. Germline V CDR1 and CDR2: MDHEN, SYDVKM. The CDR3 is CASSSGFPAGGRTYTGELFF. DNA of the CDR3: TGTGCCAGCAGCTCCGGGTTTCCGGCGGGAGGGCGGACCTATACCGGGGAGCTGTTTTTT.

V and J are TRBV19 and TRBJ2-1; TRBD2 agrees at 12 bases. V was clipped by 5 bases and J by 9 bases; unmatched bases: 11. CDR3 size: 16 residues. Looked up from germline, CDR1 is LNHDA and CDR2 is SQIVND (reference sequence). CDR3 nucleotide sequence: TGTGCCAGTAGTCGCCGGACTAGCGGGAAGTATAGTGAGCAGTTCTTC. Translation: CASSRRTSGKYSEQFF.

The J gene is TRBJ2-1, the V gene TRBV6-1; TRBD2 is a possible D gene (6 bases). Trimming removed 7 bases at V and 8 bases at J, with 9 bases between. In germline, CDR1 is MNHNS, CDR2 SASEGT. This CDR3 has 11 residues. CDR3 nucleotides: TGTGCCAGCACCCAGCGGGATGAGCAGTTCTTC. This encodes CASTQRDEQFF.

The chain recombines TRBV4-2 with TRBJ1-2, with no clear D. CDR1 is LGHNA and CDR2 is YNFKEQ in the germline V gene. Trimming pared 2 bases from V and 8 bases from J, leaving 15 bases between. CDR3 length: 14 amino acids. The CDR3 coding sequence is TGTGCCAGCAGCCAAACCCTAAGAGGAGACGGCTACACCTTC. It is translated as CASSQTLRGDGYTF.

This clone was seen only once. The CDR3 DNA reads TGTGCTAGTGGTTTGGTACGGCTAAACGTCCTGACTTTC. Translation gives CASGLVRLNVLTF. The chain combines TRBV12-5 with TRBJ2-6; D unresolved. This CDR3 is built from 13 residues. Trimming removed 0 bases from V and 10 bases from J, with 7 bases in between. CDR1 and CDR2 from the germline V gene are LGHNT and FRNRAP.